Described below is a single T cell receptor beta chain sequence and its context. Its antigen is not known. The data stem from a study of long-term antiretroviral therapy in people with HIV. Whole-study findings and limits: Clonotypes expanded prior to ART showed repertoire dominance at all sampled time points.

It was in the United States that all participants with HIV were treated. Version v3.0 of the immunoSEQ assay was performed at survey level. Target depth was roughly 40,000-50,000 T-cell genomes per sample. Produced via immunoSEQ multiplex PCR; TCRdb's table is partial and in-frame only. The sample includes about 40,000 clones, approximately 89% seen only once; the top ten take 4.5% to 7%. Germline V gives CDR1 MGHRA, CDR2 YSYEKL. V dropped 1 base and J dropped 6 bases, with 7 bases sitting between them. This CDR3 has 13 amino acids. Here the sequenced sample was unsorted PBMCs, taken 3.1 years after starting antiretroviral therapy. The receptor comes from a woman between 45 and 60 years old with HIV. V is TRBV4-1 and J is TRBJ1-5; D remains ambiguous. The CDR3 loop reads CASSQGQFQPQHF. The CDR3 DNA sequence: TGCGCCAGCAGCCAAGGACAATTTCAGCCCCAGCATTTT.